These 10 T cell receptor beta chains originate from one sample sequenced in a study of T cell changes during pregnancy in multiple sclerosis. Sequenced by immunoSEQ multiplex PCR; TCRdb stores in-frame clones only, minus some. The table shows 75,000 to 85,000 clones, with around 93% occurring only once. The specimen comprised peripheral blood, sampled in the second trimester of pregnancy. The receptors come from a female donor with multiple sclerosis, enrolled in a pregnancy study.

The V gene is TRBV7-6, the J gene TRBJ2-1, with TRBD2 matching 7 bases. The CDR3 covers 11 residues. Germline CDR1 is SGHVS and CDR2 is FNYEAQ. The junction had 1 base not matched to a gene; V was cut back by 5 bases and J by 9 bases. The CDR3 sequence is CASSQRGEQFF. CDR3 sequence (DNA): TGTGCCAGCAGCCAGCGGGGTGAGCAGTTCTTC. Full variable domain (rest looked up from reference TRBV7-6 and TRBJ2-1): GAGVSQSPRYKVTKRGQDVALRCDPISGHVSLYWYRQALGQGPEFLTYFNYEAQQDKSGLPNDRFSAERPEGSISTLTIQRTEQRDSAMYRCASSQRGEQFFGPGTRLTVL.

The chain is built from TRBV29-1 and TRBJ1-5, with no clear D. The CDR3 totals 14 residues. Germline assignment: CDR1 SQVTM and CDR2 ANQGSEA. V lost 5 bases and J 1 base, leaving 12 bases between the germline ends. The CDR3 nucleotides are TGCAGCGTTCGGACCCGGGAGAGCAATCAGCCCCAGCATTTT. The encoded protein is CSVRTRESNQPQHF.

This chain links TRBV5-6 with TRBJ2-3; no clear D gene. CDR3 size: 15 residues. Per germline, CDR1 SGHDT and CDR2 YYEEEE. Trimming pared 4 bases from V and 0 bases from J, leaving 12 bases between. The CDR3 DNA reads as TGTGCCAGCAGCCCTCTGATGGGCAGCACAGATACGCAGTATTTT. It translates to CASSPLMGSTDTQYF.

The rearrangement links TRBV19 to TRBJ2-7; D gene uncertain. This CDR3 is 13 amino acids long. CDR1 is LNHDA, CDR2 SQIVND, per germline (reference sequence). Trimming cost V 5 bases and J 2 bases, with 10 bases left between them. In DNA form, the CDR3 reads TGTGCCAGTAGTTCGTCCGCAGCCTACGAGCAGTACTTC. It is translated as CASSSSAAYEQYF.

V usage is TRBV9 and J usage is TRBJ2-1; TRBD2 matches at 13 bases. V gave up 0 bases and J gave up 7 bases; unmatched junction bases: 7. Per the germline V gene, CDR1 is SGDLS and CDR2 is YYNGEE. This CDR3 spans 17 amino acids. The CDR3 DNA reads as TGTGCCAGCAGCGTAGGCCGAACTAGCGGGGGGGCGAATGAGCAGTTCTTC. Its protein is CASSVGRTSGGANEQFF.

The rearrangement links TRBV19 to TRBJ1-2; D is ambiguous. This CDR3 contains 14 residues. Germline assignment: CDR1 LNHDA and CDR2 SQIVND (reference sequence). Between the trimmed V and J ends, which lost 6 bases and 7 bases, there was a span of 18 bases. The CDR3 DNA is TGTGCCAGTAGCCCGCAGTCGGGATGGGGTGGCTACACCTTC. It is translated as CASSPQSGWGGYTF.

The rearrangement links TRBV18 to TRBJ1-1; 7 bases align to TRBD1. The CDR3 loop spans 13 amino acids. In germline, CDR1 is KGHSH, CDR2 LQKENI. J was trimmed by 7 bases and V by 1 base; bases with no gene match: 3. Here the CDR3 reads CASSPRDRDEAFF. The DNA for the CDR3 is TGTGCCAGCTCACCACGGGACAGAGATGAAGCTTTCTTT.

This chain joins TRBV21-1 and TRBJ2-1; the table's D gene call, TRBD1, was not cross checked with the DNA. TRBV21-1 counts as a pseudogene. CDR3 length equals 15 residues. CDR3 protein: CASSKEVSGGNEQFF. For the CDR3, the DNA is TGTGCCAGCAGCAAAGAAGTTTCAGGGGGGAATGAGCAGTTCTTC.

The rearrangement joins TRBV5-1 to TRBJ2-3; D unclear. The germline V and J ends were trimmed by 4 bases and 6 bases, with 9 bases remaining between them. This CDR3 spans 12 amino acids. Germline CDR1 is SGHRS and CDR2 is YFSETQ. Here the CDR3 DNA reads TGCGCCAGCAGCCCGGAGATGGATACGCAGTATTTT. Translated: CASSPEMDTQYF.

This rearrangement joins TRBV9 to TRBJ1-4; 9 bases line up with TRBD1. V shed 6 bases and J 8 bases; nucleotides not matched to a gene: 11. The CDR3 contains 15 residues. The V gene's germline CDR1 is SGDLS and CDR2 YYNGEE. CDR3 in amino acids: CASTYRQGDGEKLFF. The CDR3 coding sequence is TGTGCCAGCACTTACCGACAGGGGGATGGGGAAAAACTGTTTTTT.